Each of the 11 T cell receptor beta chains below was sequenced from the same sample in a study of STAT5B mutations in CD4+ large granular lymphocyte leukemia. Sequencing used immunoSEQ multiplex PCR; TCRdb keeps in-frame clones, though not all of them. The data show about 38,000 clones, with 65% to 90% seen just once and around 1.3% held by the top ten. Sequenced input: CD4+ T cells from blood buffy coats. All receptors derive from a human donor in good health.

The chain links TRBV11-3 to TRBJ1-1; possibly TRBD1 for D (6 bases). Trimming pared 3 bases from V and 3 bases from J, leaving 8 bases between. This CDR3 is 13 amino acids long. Germline V gene data show CDR1 as SGHNT and CDR2 as YENEEA. For the CDR3, the DNA is TGTGCCAGCAGCTTCGACAGGCACACTGAAGCTTTCTTT. Translation gives CASSFDRHTEAFF.

This sequence joins TRBV10-3 and TRBJ2-3, with D perhaps TRBD2 (5 bases). V was shortened by 2 bases and J by 6 bases, with 12 bases between the two germline ends. This CDR3 region has 14 residues. Per germline, CDR1 ENHRY and CDR2 SYGVKD. In nucleotides, the CDR3 is TGTGCCATCAGTGAGCGAGAGGGCCTCGATACGCAGTATTTT. The encoded protein is CAISEREGLDTQYF.

The chain joins TRBV9 to TRBJ2-2; 7 bases line up with TRBD2. The V gene end was trimmed by 1 base and the J gene end by 4 bases; junction bases not matched to a gene: 1. Germline values: CDR1 SGDLS, CDR2 YYNGEE. The CDR3 runs to 14 residues. CDR3 loop: CASSVLAVTGELFF. CDR3 DNA sequence: TGTGCCAGCAGCGTACTAGCGGTCACCGGGGAGCTGTTTTTT.

The chain links TRBV7-6 to TRBJ2-1; 9 bases are shared with TRBD2. Unmatched junction bases numbered 9, after V lost 5 bases and J lost 7 bases. Germline V gives CDR1 SGHVS, CDR2 FNYEAQ. This CDR3 spans 15 amino acids. DNA of the CDR3: TGTGCCAGCAGCCACCTCGGGCGGGAGGGTAATGAGCAGTTCTTC. Encoded protein: CASSHLGREGNEQFF.

V and J are TRBV18 and TRBJ1-2; D gene uncertain. The germline gives CDR1 KGHSH, CDR2 LQKENI. V was shortened by 4 bases and J by 6 bases, with 12 bases between the two germline ends. This CDR3 spans 13 amino acids. In DNA, the CDR3 is TGTGCCAGCTCACGCGACGTAGTGGATGGCTACACCTTC. It encodes CASSRDVVDGYTF.

J is TRBJ1-2 and V is TRBV11-3; D remains ambiguous. Germline values: CDR1 SGHNT, CDR2 YENEEA. With 1 base removed from V and 6 bases from J, the gap between germline ends came to 9 bases. The CDR3 runs 13 residues. The CDR3 DNA reads as TGTGCCAGCAGCTTAGGCGGGGAGGATGGCTACACCTTC. This sequence encodes CASSLGGEDGYTF.

This chain uses TRBV10-3 with TRBJ2-7; D gene ambiguous. Per the germline V gene, CDR1 is ENHRY and CDR2 is SYGVKD. This CDR3 comprises 14 residues. V was trimmed by 5 bases and J by 3 bases, leaving 14 bases between them. This CDR3 is CAISRSDGYYEQYF. The CDR3 nucleotides are TGTGCCATCAGTCGGAGTGACGGCTACTACGAGCAGTACTTC.

The chain uses TRBV7-2 and TRBJ2-6; weak D call: TRBD1 (5 bases). Germline assignment: CDR1 SGHTA and CDR2 FQGNSA. The CDR3 spans 15 residues. V was shortened by 5 bases and J by 3 bases, with 11 bases between the two germline ends. The CDR3 nucleotides are TGTGCCAGCAGCCCCAGGGCGGATGGGGCCAACGTCCTGACTTTC. Translating gives CASSPRADGANVLTF.

In regard to this clone: In the same sample, other DNA sequences code for this CDR3. The chain has TRBV19 and TRBJ2-2, with D possibly matching TRBD1 (5 bases). CDR3 length: 14 residues. In germline, CDR1 is LNHDA, CDR2 SQIVND (reference sequence). Trimming removed 2 bases at V and 2 bases at J, with 6 bases between. The CDR3 DNA follows: TGTGCCAGTAGTATAAGGGGTAACACCGGGGAGCTGTTTTTT. Protein: CASSIRGNTGELFF.

The chain has TRBV9 and TRBJ2-3, with 10 nucleotides matching TRBD1. CDR1 and CDR2 from the germline V gene are SGDLS and YYNGEE. The CDR3 runs to 15 residues. J gave up 5 bases and V 4 bases, and 7 bases lay outside the gene matches. The CDR3 DNA sequence: TGTGCCAGCAGCTCGCCGGGACAGGGGATAGATACGCAGTATTTT. It encodes CASSSPGQGIDTQYF. The full variable domain, with the rest looked up from reference TRBV9 and TRBJ2-3, is DSGVTQTPKHLITATGQRVTLRCSPRSGDLSVYWYQQSLDQGLQFLIQYYNGEERAKGNILERFSAQQFPDLHSELNLSSLELGDSALYFCASSSPGQGIDTQYFGPGTRLTVL.

The chain employs TRBV5-1 and TRBJ2-3; 11 positions agree with TRBD2. The V segment lost 4 bases and the J segment 4 bases; nucleotides outside the gene matches: 8. Germline V gene sequence: CDR1 SGHRS, CDR2 YFSETQ. This CDR3 comprises 16 residues. The CDR3 here is CASSGSSGGLPDTQYF. The CDR3 DNA is TGCGCCAGCAGCGGCTCTAGCGGGGGGCTACCAGATACGCAGTATTTT.